These 5 T cell receptor beta chains were all obtained from the same sample, sequenced in a study of cytomegalovirus exposure and HLA in healthy donors. The PCR employed 60 Vbeta primers together with 13 Jbeta primers. Data came from immunoSEQ multiplex PCR; TCRdb stores just in-frame clones and leaves some out. The sample records approximately 140,000 clones, around 78% being singletons. Material: PBMCs. The origin of the receptors is a woman younger than 35 in good health and CMV-seronegative.

The rearrangement uses TRBV10-3 and TRBJ2-7, with D perhaps TRBD2 (5 bases). The CDR3 has 13 residues. Trimming took off 6 bases at V and 4 bases at J, with 13 bases between the two ends. Germline V gene lookup returns CDR1 ENHRY and CDR2 SYGVKD. The CDR3 loop is CAIREAAKYEQYF. CDR3 sequence (DNA): TGTGCCATCAGAGAAGCGGCGAAGTACGAGCAGTACTTC.

This chain uses TRBV18 with TRBJ1-1; TRBD1 matches at 7 bases. The V segment lost 4 bases and the J segment 2 bases; nucleotides outside the gene matches: 7. CDR3 length equals 15 residues. The germline gives CDR1 KGHSH, CDR2 LQKENI. In nucleotides, the CDR3 is TGTGCCAGCTCACGACGGGACAGAACAAACACTGAAGCTTTCTTT. Protein sequence: CASSRRDRTNTEAFF.

This chain joins TRBV20-1 and TRBJ2-1; tentatively, D is TRBD2 (5 bases). The CDR3 sequence is 11 residues long. Germline CDR1 DFQATT, CDR2 SNEGSKA (reference sequence). Trimming cost V 1 base and J 7 bases, with 5 bases left between them. The CDR3 coding sequence is TGCAGTGCTAGAGGGAGGAATGAGCAGTTCTTC. Amino acids: CSARGRNEQFF.

V usage is TRBV9 and J usage is TRBJ2-3, with TRBD2 identical over 10 bases. From germline, CDR1 is SGDLS and CDR2 YYNGEE. The V and J ends lost 0 bases and 7 bases, in that order; junction bases with no gene match: 5. The CDR3 is 15 amino acids. Written as DNA, the CDR3 is TGTGCCAGCAGCGTAGATAGCGGGAGGCAAAATACGCAGTATTTT. This sequence encodes CASSVDSGRQNTQYF.

The chain links TRBV27 to TRBJ2-1, with 9 bases that match TRBD1. With 5 bases clipped from V and 12 bases from J, the junction kept 11 bases outside the gene matches. Germline CDR1 MNHEY, CDR2 SMNVEV (reference sequence). The CDR3 contains 14 residues. Here the CDR3 reads CASSHGTGNPVQFF. The CDR3, as DNA: TGTGCCAGCAGTCACGGGACAGGGAACCCGGTGCAGTTCTTC.